Given below is one T cell receptor (beta chain) in context. What it binds is unknown. The protocol was immunoSEQ multiplex PCR, while the TCRdb copy is restricted to in-frame clones and leaves out a portion. The sample carries around 40,000 clones, approximately 86% recorded once. The sample belongs to a study of T cells in localized non-small cell lung cancer. General study points: In the blood, greater T cell density corresponded to longer overall survival. Appearances in adjacent lung were noted for a median roughly 50 of the top 100 tumor clones. Exceeding tumor, uninvolved adjacent lung had the highest T cell clonality. Only one tumor region was sequenced, so heterogeneity remains possible.

Trimming took off 2 bases at V and 2 bases at J, with 13 bases between the two ends. The CDR3 contains 15 residues. In germline, CDR1 is MNHNS, CDR2 SASEGT. This sequence originates from a man between 40 and 70 years old with stage I lung adenocarcinoma. Here the sequenced sample was peripheral blood, taken before any cancer treatment. The chain recombines TRBV6-1 with TRBJ2-7; no reliable D call. The DNA for the CDR3 is TGTGCCAGCAGTGAAAGTGGCTGGAGAACCTACGAGCAGTACTTC. It is translated as CASSESGWRTYEQYF.